This T cell receptor beta chain was recorded in a study of CD8 T cells in Susac syndrome. The CDR3 length is 15 residues. The germline V gene encodes CDR1 MNHEY and CDR2 SVGAGI. Trimming at V came to 4 bases and at J to 0 bases, leaving 3 bases not matched to a gene. Sequencing of TCR beta drew on CD8+ and CD4+ T cells from blood. Controls matched for sex and age were healthy donors. In contrast to the negatively isolated CD8+ and CD4+ T cells, TEMRA cells were FACS-enriched. RNA in amounts of roughly 0.5 to 1 ug was reverse transcribed with random hexamers. An immunoSEQ multiplex PCR generated amplified TCR beta CDR3 products spanning 54 Vbeta and 13 Jbeta. TCRdb analysed the immunoSEQ multiplex PCR reads with MiXCR anew, one entry per CDR3 protein. The sample carries around 46,000 distinct CDR3 sequences, about 92% recorded once.

The V gene is TRBV6-5, the J gene TRBJ1-3, with 7 bases identical to TRBD1. Material for sequencing was CD8+ T cells from PBMCs. The clonotype was recovered from a human donor in good health. CDR3 amino acids: CASSWGQTSGNTIYF. Here the CDR3 DNA reads TGTGCCAGCAGTTGGGGACAGACCTCTGGAAACACCATATATTTT.